The 14 T cell receptor beta chains below all came from one sample that was sequenced in a study of CD8+ T cells in alopecia areata. Extracted RNA was reverse transcribed, and the resulting cDNA served as sequencing template. Method: immunoSEQ multiplex PCR; TCRdb's copy keeps in-frame clones and lacks some. The table shows more than 90,000 clones, with around 55% occurring only once. Treatment in this sample: oral pan-JAK inhibitor, 5-10 mg twice daily. Sequenced here: CD8+ T cells sorted from blood, sampled at week 4, from a patient treated with tofacitinib. The source of these receptors is a human donor with alopecia areata.

The chain has TRBV29-1 and TRBJ2-1, with 9 bases matching TRBD1. Germline V lookup: CDR1 SQVTM, CDR2 ANQGSEA. J gave up 5 bases and V 4 bases, and 3 bases lay outside the gene matches. The CDR3 is 13 residues long. The DNA of the CDR3 is TGCAGCGTTGGGACAGGGGACGACAATGAGCAGTTCTTC. Translating gives CSVGTGDDNEQFF.

V usage is TRBV4-1 and J usage is TRBJ1-1; D is unclear. The ends were cut back, 2 bases at V and 3 bases at J, with 10 bases in the middle. Per the germline V gene, CDR1 is MGHRA and CDR2 is YSYEKL. The CDR3 covers 14 residues. CDR3 loop: CASSQIQVDTEAFF. As DNA, the CDR3 is TGCGCCAGCAGCCAAATCCAGGTAGACACTGAAGCTTTCTTT.

The chain uses TRBV7-2 and TRBJ2-7; no definite D call. Germline V gives CDR1 SGHTA, CDR2 FQGNSA. Between the trimmed V and J ends, which lost 1 base and 4 bases, there was a span of 5 bases. The CDR3 is made up of 12 amino acids. This chain's CDR3 is CASSLVGYEQYF. The CDR3 region has the DNA TGTGCCAGCAGCTTAGTTGGGTACGAGCAGTACTTC.

This clone is medium-sized (0.01 to 0.1%) within its sample. V gene TRBV15 combines with J gene TRBJ2-6; D unclear. Trimming shortened V by 0 bases and J by 1 base, and 7 bases separated the two germline ends. In germline, CDR1 is LNHNV, CDR2 YYDKDF (reference sequence). The CDR3 consists of 16 residues. CDR3 coding DNA: TGTGCCACCAGCAGAGATTTGGGTTCTGGGGCCAACGTCCTGACTTTC. Translated, it gives CATSRDLGSGANVLTF.

By share of the sample, this clone is medium-sized (0.01 to 0.1%). The chain combines TRBV6-5 with TRBJ2-2, with D unresolved. CDR3 length equals 12 residues. The V end was cut by 2 bases, the J end by 4 bases, with 2 bases between. In germline, CDR1 is MNHEY, CDR2 SVGAGI. The CDR3 sequence is CASSYPTGELFF. CDR3 nucleotides: TGTGCCAGCAGTTACCCCACCGGGGAGCTGTTTTTT.

This clone showed up just a few times. V gene TRBV30 combines with J gene TRBJ2-1, with 8 nucleotides matching TRBD2. V shed 5 bases, J shed 8 bases, and the junction held 8 bases outside the gene matches. The germline CDR1 and CDR2 sequences are GTSNPN and SVGIG (reference sequence). The length of the CDR3 is 13 residues. This CDR3 is CAWQAGESDEQFF. The CDR3 DNA follows: TGTGCCTGGCAAGCGGGAGAATCGGATGAGCAGTTCTTC. Full variable domain (missing parts from reference TRBV30 and TRBJ2-1): SQTIHQWPATLVQPVGSPLSLECTVEGTSNPNLYWYRQAAGRGLQLLFYSVGIGQISSEVPQNLSASRPQDRQFILSSKKLLLSDSGFYLCAWQAGESDEQFFGPGTRLTVL.

V gene TRBV4-3 combines with J gene TRBJ2-5, with D possibly matching TRBD2 (7 bases). Germline V gives CDR1 LGHNA, CDR2 YSLEER. The CDR3 runs to 17 residues. Trimming cost V 0 bases and J 7 bases, with 21 bases left between them. CDR3 sequence reads: CASSQEHVRGGLGTQYF. Here the CDR3 DNA reads TGCGCCAGCAGCCAAGAGCACGTCAGGGGAGGGTTAGGGACCCAGTACTTC.

This clone was seen more than once but under ten times. This sample includes further DNA sequences coding for the same CDR3. The CDR3 DNA follows: TGTGCCAGCAGTCCCCGGGGGGGACTAGCCAAAAACATTCAGTACTTC. Encoded protein: CASSPRGGLAKNIQYF. The V gene is TRBV27, the J gene TRBJ2-4; 8 positions agree with TRBD2. The CDR3 loop spans 16 amino acids. The V gene's germline CDR1 is MNHEY and CDR2 SMNVEV (reference sequence). Trimming took 5 bases from V and 0 from J; bases not matched to a gene: 6.

Only a few counts were recorded for this clone. The chain recombines TRBV4-3 with TRBJ2-7, with 11 bases that match TRBD2. The CDR3 consists of 16 residues. Germline V CDR1 and CDR2: LGHNA, YSLEER. Unmatched junction bases numbered 7, after V lost 0 bases and J lost 6 bases. The CDR3 DNA sequence: TGCGCCAGCAGCCAAGATAGGGGTAGCGGGGGGGTCGAGCAGTACTTC. Protein sequence: CASSQDRGSGGVEQYF.

V and J are TRBV15 and TRBJ2-5; D possibly corresponds to TRBD2 (5 bases). The V and J ends lost 3 bases and 2 bases respectively, with 10 bases between them. The length of the CDR3 is 14 residues. Germline CDR1 reads LNHNV; CDR2 reads YYDKDF (reference sequence). This CDR3 is CATSSSRLQETQYF. The DNA of the CDR3 is TGTGCCACCAGCAGTTCTAGACTACAAGAGACCCAGTACTTC.

This sequence joins TRBV14 and TRBJ2-2; the D gene is possibly TRBD2 (6 bases). Germline CDR1 is SGHDN and CDR2 is FVKESK. The V and J ends lost 4 bases and 2 bases respectively, with 17 bases between them. CDR3 length: 17 residues. This CDR3 reads CASSPRMAGINTGELFF. CDR3 sequence (DNA): TGTGCCAGCAGCCCCCGAATGGCGGGGATCAACACCGGGGAGCTGTTTTTT.

The chain employs TRBV29-1 and TRBJ1-1; TRBD1 is a possible D gene (6 bases). CDR1 and CDR2 (germline): SQVTM, ANQGSEA. V lost 4 bases, J lost 7 bases, and 13 bases lay in between. The CDR3 has 12 residues. DNA for the CDR3: TGCAGCGTTGCGGGGGGGCAGGGTGAAGCTTTCTTT. Its protein is CSVAGGQGEAFF.

This rearrangement joins TRBV7-9 to TRBJ2-3; D not certain. The CDR3 sequence is 17 residues long. Between the trimmed V and J ends, which lost 1 base and 6 bases, there was a span of 20 bases. The V gene's germline CDR1 is SEHNR and CDR2 FQNEAQ (reference sequence). The CDR3 protein is CASSLGSPVKSSDTQYF. In nucleotides, the CDR3 is TGTGCCAGCAGCTTAGGGTCTCCCGTGAAGTCGTCGGATACGCAGTATTTT.

V usage is TRBV9 and J usage is TRBJ1-1; 7 bases are shared with TRBD1. The CDR3 loop spans 17 amino acids. Germline trimming cut 7 bases from V and 3 bases from J; bases unmatched to any gene: 18. Germline CDR1 reads SGDLS; CDR2 reads YYNGEE. The CDR3 loop is CASRPGPNQGGYTEAFF. CDR3 DNA sequence: TGTGCCAGCCGCCCCGGGCCCAACCAGGGGGGGTACACTGAAGCTTTCTTT.